Each of the 12 T cell receptor beta chains below was sequenced from the same sample in a study of blood T cell repertoires in COVID-19. Profiling relied on immunoSEQ multiplex PCR, and the TCRdb table lists in-frame clones only, not all of them. The data contain some 460,000 clones, nearly 90% of them seen just once; the ten biggest clones take up about 2%. The specimen sequenced was PBMCs or T cells enriched from blood (not recorded which). Receptor source: a woman aged 18-35 years with acute COVID-19.

This clone has a single count. V and J are TRBV5-5 and TRBJ2-7; D not resolved. V was trimmed by 2 bases and J by 5 bases, leaving 17 bases between them. This CDR3 is 15 amino acids long. The V gene's germline CDR1 is SGHKS and CDR2 YYEKEE (reference sequence). This CDR3 reads CASSFPSQSLNEQYF. CDR3 sequence (DNA): TGTGCCAGCAGCTTTCCCTCACAGAGTCTTAACGAGCAGTACTTC.

This clone was seen only a few times. The chain is built from TRBV28 and TRBJ2-7; a weak D match, TRBD2 (6 bases). Trimming removed 6 bases at V and 1 base at J, with 22 bases between. The CDR3 runs to 17 residues. CDR1 is MDHEN, CDR2 SYDVKM, per germline. The CDR3 DNA reads as TGTGCCAGCAGCTTGTCGCAGTCTAGCGCAACTTCCTACGAGCAGTACTTC. It specifies CASSLSQSSATSYEQYF.

The CDR3 bases are TGTGCCAGCAGCCAAGGCAGCGCGGGGGAGCTGTTTTTT. This gives the protein CASSQGSAGELFF. The V and J genes are TRBV3-1 (or the pseudogene TRBV3-2) and TRBJ2-2; D is uncertain. Trimming stripped 1 base from V and 8 bases from J, with 8 bases between. The germline V gene has CDR1 LGHDT and CDR2 YNNKEL (reference sequence). The CDR3 consists of 13 residues.

The chain combines TRBV28 with TRBJ2-5, with 9 positions matching TRBD1. Trimming removed 4 bases from V and 0 bases from J; junction bases left unmatched: 6. The CDR3 runs to 16 residues. Germline lookup yields CDR1 MDHEN and CDR2 SYDVKM. The CDR3 reads CASSSTGQGYQETQYF. For the CDR3, the DNA is TGTGCCAGCAGTTCAACGGGACAGGGCTACCAAGAGACCCAGTACTTC.

The V call is TRBV10-1, the J call TRBJ2-7, with 13 bases that match TRBD2. The CDR3 runs 18 residues. Losses at the gene ends were 6 bases for V and 7 bases for J; bases not matched to a gene: 18. Germline V gene sequence: CDR1 WNHNN, CDR2 SYGVQD (reference sequence). The CDR3 DNA reads as TGCGCCAGCAGGAGGGTTGGACTAGCGGGAGCCAGGGGACTTGAGCAGTACTTC. Translating it yields CASRRVGLAGARGLEQYF.

The genes are TRBV30 and TRBJ2-3, with 8 bases matching TRBD1. Germline CDR1 GTSNPN, CDR2 SVGIG (reference sequence). CDR3 length: 12 amino acids. CDR3 sequence reads: CLGQVSTDTQYF. DNA for the CDR3: TGTCTGGGACAGGTTAGCACAGATACGCAGTATTTT.

The chain has TRBV7-3 and TRBJ2-3, with D possibly matching TRBD2 (5 bases). Germline CDR1 and CDR2: SGHTA and FQGTGA. The CDR3 contains 16 residues. V lost 6 bases and J lost 6, with 22 bases in between. CDR3 loop: CASSLRETPPLDTQYF. CDR3 nucleotides: TGTGCCAGCAGTCTGAGGGAGACTCCTCCTCTGGATACGCAGTATTTT.

The chain has TRBV5-6 and TRBJ2-1; possible D gene TRBD2, 6 bases. Trimming removed 4 bases at V and 6 bases at J, with 23 bases between. This CDR3 spans 17 amino acids. Germline-derived CDR1 and CDR2 are SGHDT and YYEEEE. In DNA, the CDR3 is TGTGCCAGCAGCCCCAAGGGACTTAGCATCTCAGGCAATGAGCAGTTCTTC. Its translation: CASSPKGLSISGNEQFF.

A few counts support this clone. The rearrangement joins TRBV3-1 (or the pseudogene TRBV3-2) to TRBJ2-7, with a possible D match to TRBD2 (6 bases). Trimming removed 4 bases at V and 7 bases at J, with 14 bases between. Germline V lookup: CDR1 LGHDT, CDR2 YNNKEL (reference sequence). The CDR3 runs 13 residues. The CDR3 loop is CASSPGGPQEQYF. CDR3 nucleotides: TGTGCCAGCAGCCCCGGGGGTCCCCAAGAGCAGTACTTC.

V usage is TRBV6-2 or TRBV6-3 and J usage is TRBJ2-2; TRBD1 is a possible D gene (6 bases). This CDR3 has 16 amino acids. CDR1 and CDR2 from the germline V gene are MNHEY and SVGEGT. V dropped 5 bases and J dropped 4 bases, with 17 bases sitting between them. CDR3 in DNA: TGTGCCAGCAGTAAGAACACAGGGTATGCCACCGGGGAGCTGTTTTTT. Translated, it gives CASSKNTGYATGELFF.

The chain uses TRBV6-2 or TRBV6-3 and TRBJ2-5; 10 nucleotides match TRBD2. Germline V gene data show CDR1 as MNHEY and CDR2 as SVGEGT. The CDR3 runs 14 residues. V lost 4 bases to trimming and J lost 6 bases; unmatched junction nucleotides: 5. The CDR3 DNA is TGTGCCAGCAGTTTACTAGCGGGGACCCAGACCCAGTACTTC. Encoded protein: CASSLLAGTQTQYF.

V and J are TRBV7-2 and TRBJ2-1; D may be TRBD2 (5 bases). CDR1 is SGHTA and CDR2 is FQGNSA in the germline V gene. The CDR3 has 17 residues. The V end lost 1 base, the J end lost 4 bases, and 17 bases lay between the germline ends. CDR3 sequence (DNA): TGTGCCAGCAGCTTAGGAACTACTAGGGTAGGTTACAATGAGCAGTTCTTC. Protein sequence: CASSLGTTRVGYNEQFF.